This T cell receptor (beta chain) was observed in a study of OX40 agonist ivuxolimab in advanced cancers. At the level of the study: The study treated patients with ivuxolimab, an agonistic anti-OX40 (CD134) antibody. Ivuxolimab, which patients received intravenously every 2 weeks, was dosed at 0.01 to 10 mg/kg.

Germline loops: CDR1 LNHDA, CDR2 SQIVND (reference sequence). Trimming took 6 bases from V and 4 from J, leaving 7 bases between them. CDR3 length: 12 amino acids. Study conclusions and caveats: Some of the nonresponding patients also showed low levels of normalized T-cell clonal expansion.

Cycle 7 day 1, cycle 4 day 1, and baseline were the timepoints at which blood was sampled. As to this clone: Its target is unknown.

This table comes from immunoSEQ multiplex PCR, and its TCRdb copy is limited to in-frame clones, with some not included. The table shows over 45,000 clones, with around 80% occurring only once. This TCR was sampled from an adult with an advanced solid tumor such as melanoma, head and neck, liver or kidney cancer. The specimen comprised CD4+ or CD8+ T cells sorted from blood, sampled in a trial of the OX40 agonist ivuxolimab. V gene TRBV19 combines with J gene TRBJ2-1; D is unclear. The CDR3 DNA follows: TGTGCCAGTAGCTCCCCTTACAATGAGCAGTTCTTC. Encoded protein: CASSSPYNEQFF. Full variable domain (rest looked up from reference TRBV19 and TRBJ2-1): DGGITQSPKYLFRKEGQNVTLSCEQNLNHDAMYWYRQDPGQGLRLIYYSQIVNDFQKGDIAEGYSVSREKKESFPLTVTSAQKNPTAFYLCASSSPYNEQFFGPGTRLTVL.